This entry lists 26 T cell receptor beta chains sequenced from one sample in a study of CD8 T cells in Susac syndrome. RNA amounts of about 0.5 to 1 ug underwent reverse transcription with random hexamers. TCRdb independently ran MiXCR on the immunoSEQ multiplex PCR reads; one entry per CDR3 protein. The sample yields around 180,000 distinct CDR3 sequences, 85% to 95% seen once. Input material: CD4+ T cells from PBMCs. All receptors derive from a human donor with Susac syndrome.

The chain recombines TRBV12-3 or TRBV12-4 with TRBJ1-6; TRBD1 might be the D (5 bases). The V gene lost 2 bases and the J gene lost 9 bases, with 14 bases spanning the gap. The CDR3 length is 15 residues. The CDR3 sequence: CASSLTGDGSSPLHF. The CDR3 DNA reads as TGTGCCAGCAGTTTAACCGGGGACGGGAGTTCACCCCTCCACTTT.

The V call is TRBV21-1, the J call TRBJ2-1; the table names TRBD2, a call not compared with the DNA. TRBV21-1 is labeled a pseudogene. There are 17 residues in the CDR3. The DNA for the CDR3 is TGTGCCAGCAGCAAAGCGGCTAGCCGCGCCTCCGACAATGAGCAGTTCTTC. Residues: CASSKAASRASDNEQFF.

This chain joins TRBV3-1 and TRBJ2-1; possibly TRBD1 for D (6 bases). CDR1 and CDR2 (germline): LGHDT, YNNKEL (reference sequence). V gave up 3 bases and J gave up 8 bases, with 17 bases separating them. The CDR3 has 15 amino acids. The CDR3 DNA follows: TGTGCCAGCAGCCATTTCCAACAGGGTGTGGATGAGCAGTTCTTC. Translated, it gives CASSHFQQGVDEQFF.

The chain couples TRBV20-1 to TRBJ2-5; perhaps TRBD2 as D (5 bases). CDR1 and CDR2 from the germline V gene are DFQATT and SNEGSKA (reference sequence). Trimming removed 5 bases from V and 5 bases from J, with 12 bases in between. The CDR3 has 12 amino acids. Here the CDR3 reads CSALLGRETQYF. The CDR3 DNA sequence: TGCAGTGCTCTACTAGGACGGGAGACCCAGTACTTC.

J is TRBJ1-5 and V is TRBV15, with 8 positions matching TRBD1. CDR1 is LNHNV and CDR2 is YYDKDF in the germline V gene (reference sequence). The CDR3 spans 15 residues. Unmatched junction bases numbered 3, after V lost 4 bases and J lost 1 base. The CDR3 spells CATSKWTGSNQPQHF. DNA for the CDR3: TGTGCCACCAGCAAGTGGACAGGGAGCAATCAGCCCCAGCATTTT.

The chain is built from TRBV15 and TRBJ2-5; 8 nucleotides match TRBD1. Looked up from germline, CDR1 is LNHNV and CDR2 is YYDKDF (reference sequence). CDR3 size: 15 residues. The V segment lost 3 bases and the J segment 4 bases; nucleotides outside the gene matches: 7. CDR3 DNA sequence: TGTGCCACCAGCAGTTCAGGGGGCTCAGGAGAGACCCAGTACTTC. This encodes CATSSSGGSGETQYF.

This clonotype has a single count. The rearrangement uses TRBV24-1 and TRBJ1-5; no clear D gene. V lost 4 bases to trimming and J lost 7 bases, with 10 bases between them. The CDR3 contains 13 residues. Germline lookup yields CDR1 KGHDR and CDR2 SFDVKD. CDR3 sequence reads: CATSESGWQPQHF. DNA for the CDR3: TGTGCCACCAGTGAATCTGGGTGGCAGCCCCAGCATTTT.

This chain joins TRBV10-3 and TRBJ2-3; D gene unclear. From germline, CDR1 is ENHRY and CDR2 SYGVKD. The ends were cut back, 6 bases at V and 3 bases at J, with 7 bases in the middle. The CDR3 has 12 residues. CDR3: CAIRDRTDTQYF. The CDR3 DNA reads TGTGCCATCAGGGATCGGACAGATACGCAGTATTTT.

V gene TRBV12-3 or TRBV12-4 combines with J gene TRBJ2-2, with D perhaps TRBD2 (6 bases). Between the trimmed V and J ends, which lost 6 bases and 4 bases, there was a span of 15 bases. The CDR3 covers 15 residues. The CDR3 is CASSFRAGSTGELFF. CDR3 in DNA: TGTGCCAGCAGCTTCAGGGCGGGGAGCACCGGGGAGCTGTTTTTT.

The chain employs TRBV20-1 and TRBJ1-3, with D unresolved. The germline gives CDR1 DFQATT, CDR2 SNEGSKA (reference sequence). Trimming cost V 3 bases and J 0 bases, with 18 bases left between them. The CDR3 contains 17 residues. CDR3: CSASPSPPSFSGNTIYF. CDR3 DNA sequence: TGCAGTGCTAGCCCCTCCCCGCCCAGCTTCTCTGGAAACACCATATATTTT.

The chain has TRBV20-1 and TRBJ2-3; no clear D gene. The germline gives CDR1 DFQATT, CDR2 SNEGSKA (reference sequence). Trimming shortened V by 0 bases and J by 4 bases, and 5 bases separated the two germline ends. The CDR3 is 12 amino acids. The DNA for the CDR3 is TGCAGTGCTAGAGATCGTGCAGATACGCAGTATTTT. Translating gives CSARDRADTQYF.

V usage is TRBV3-1 and J usage is TRBJ1-2; 9 positions agree with TRBD1. The CDR3 sequence is 13 residues long. The V segment lost 7 bases and the J segment 3 bases; nucleotides outside the gene matches: 3. In germline, CDR1 is LGHDT, CDR2 YNNKEL (reference sequence). The CDR3 loop is CASTRQGDYGYTF. The CDR3 DNA reads as TGTGCCAGCACCCGACAGGGGGACTATGGCTACACCTTC.

V usage is TRBV5-1 and J usage is TRBJ2-6; 12 bases map to TRBD2. The ends lost 4 bases at V and 4 bases at J; junction bases unmatched: 12. The CDR3 runs 19 residues. CDR1 and CDR2 from the germline V gene are SGHRS and YFSETQ. The CDR3 spells CASSMRSLAGGAGANVLTF. CDR3 DNA: TGCGCCAGCAGCATGCGATCACTAGCGGGGGGAGCCGGGGCCAACGTCCTGACTTTC. Variable domain in full (rest from reference TRBV5-1 and TRBJ2-6): KAGVTQTPRYLIKTRGQQVTLSCSPISGHRSVSWYQQTPGQGLQFLFEYFSETQRNKGNFPGRFSGRQFSNSRSEMNVSTLELGDSALYLCASSMRSLAGGAGANVLTFGAGSRLTVL.

CDR3 DNA: TGTGCCAGCAGCTTCAGGGGCCCTTGGGAGCTGTTTTTT. The encoded protein is CASSFRGPWELFF. The chain employs TRBV13 and TRBJ2-2; possible D gene TRBD1, 6 bases. Germline CDR1 is PRHDT and CDR2 is FYEKMQ (reference sequence). This CDR3 comprises 13 residues. Deletions cut 3 bases from V and 9 bases from J, with 11 bases between.

The chain links TRBV10-3 to TRBJ1-6, with D possibly being TRBD1 (5 bases). This CDR3 is 15 amino acids long. Germline V lookup: CDR1 ENHRY, CDR2 SYGVKD. The V and J ends lost 7 bases and 4 bases respectively, with 14 bases between them. CDR3 sequence reads: CAINAYGGYNSPLHF. DNA of the CDR3: TGTGCCATCAACGCCTATGGGGGTTATAATTCACCCCTCCACTTT.

The chain is built from TRBV2 and TRBJ2-5, with 11 bases fitting TRBD2. CDR3 length: 15 residues. CDR1 is SNHLY, CDR2 FYNNEI, per germline. The J segment lost 0 bases and the V segment lost 4 bases, leaving 1 base of the junction unmatched. CDR3 DNA: TGTGCCAGCAGTGGGACTAGCGGGTACCAAGAGACCCAGTACTTC. Its translation: CASSGTSGYQETQYF.

The chain couples TRBV3-1 to TRBJ1-6; D gene ambiguous. V was clipped by 1 base and J by 8 bases, with 12 bases between them. CDR1 is LGHDT and CDR2 is YNNKEL in the germline V gene (reference sequence). CDR3 length: 15 residues. CDR3 protein: CASSQGAGGDSPLHF. The CDR3 nucleotides are TGTGCCAGCAGCCAAGGGGCAGGTGGGGATTCACCCCTCCACTTT.

The genes are TRBV19 and TRBJ1-1, with D possibly being TRBD1 (6 bases). Trimming left V 7 bases short and J 5 bases short, with 20 bases between. The CDR3 is 15 amino acids. The germline CDR1 and CDR2 sequences are LNHDA and SQIVND (reference sequence). The DNA for the CDR3 is TGTGCCAGTACCTCCACTAGGGGGTCGCGAACTGAAGCTTTCTTT. Translation gives CASTSTRGSRTEAFF.

J is TRBJ1-6 and V is TRBV20-1; D is ambiguous. Germline V gene data show CDR1 as DFQATT and CDR2 as SNEGSKA (reference sequence). V was pared by 2 bases and J by 9 bases, with 20 bases between. The CDR3 loop spans 16 amino acids. The CDR3 reads CSARPSTGDGSSPLHF. The CDR3 DNA reads TGCAGTGCTAGACCTTCGACGGGAGACGGGAGTTCACCCCTCCACTTT.

The chain carries TRBV29-1 and TRBJ2-3; 8 positions agree with TRBD2. This CDR3 is built from 14 residues. Germline CDR1 reads SQVTM; CDR2 reads ANQGSEA. The ends lost 6 bases at V and 5 bases at J; junction bases unmatched: 10. The CDR3 loop is CSVSASRGGDTQYF. CDR3 DNA sequence: TGCAGCGTATCGGCCAGTCGGGGGGGAGATACGCAGTATTTT.

This clonotype was counted a single time. CDR3 coding DNA: TGTGCCAGCAGTACTATCCCTGGACAGACCTTTCGGAACGAGCAGTACTTC. Amino acid sequence: CASSTIPGQTFRNEQYF. This sequence joins TRBV27 and TRBJ2-7, with D possibly matching TRBD1 (6 bases). The CDR3 loop spans 17 amino acids. Trimming shortened V by 5 bases and J by 5 bases, and 25 bases separated the two germline ends. The germline CDR1 and CDR2 sequences are MNHEY and SMNVEV (reference sequence).

The rearrangement joins TRBV18 to TRBJ2-7; 7 positions agree with TRBD2. Germline-derived CDR1 and CDR2 are KGHSH and LQKENI. The ends lost 3 bases at V and 3 bases at J; junction bases unmatched: 8. The CDR3 runs to 15 residues. The CDR3 region has the DNA TGTGCCAGCTCACCCTCGACTAGCACACGCTACGAGCAGTACTTC. Its translation is CASSPSTSTRYEQYF.

This rearrangement joins TRBV28 to TRBJ1-5; D perhaps matches TRBD1 (5 bases). CDR1 is MDHEN, CDR2 SYDVKM, per germline. V dropped 3 bases and J dropped 4 bases, with 13 bases sitting between them. This CDR3 region has 15 residues. CDR3 in amino acids: CASSFHGTRNQPQHF. DNA for the CDR3: TGTGCCAGCAGTTTCCACGGGACCAGAAATCAGCCCCAGCATTTT.

This chain uses TRBV7-2 with TRBJ2-2; D gene uncertain. Germline loops: CDR1 SGHTA, CDR2 FQGNSA. The CDR3 consists of 15 residues. The V gene lost 5 bases and the J gene lost 2 bases, with 12 bases spanning the gap. The CDR3 sequence is CASSRALVNTGELFF. The CDR3 DNA is TGTGCCAGCAGCCGTGCTCTTGTAAACACCGGGGAGCTGTTTTTT.

The gene calls are TRBV9 and TRBJ1-1; no clear D. CDR1 is SGDLS and CDR2 is YYNGEE in the germline V gene. The CDR3 covers 14 residues. Trimming stripped 1 base from V and 1 base from J, with 8 bases between. CDR3 protein: CASSVNTANTEAFF. The DNA for the CDR3 is TGTGCCAGCAGCGTAAACACAGCGAACACTGAAGCTTTCTTT.

The rearrangement uses TRBV3-1 and TRBJ2-1; D possibly corresponds to TRBD2 (6 bases). The CDR3 has 15 amino acids. CDR1 LGHDT and CDR2 YNNKEL come from the germline V gene (reference sequence). V lost 4 bases and J lost 9, with 19 bases in between. CDR3 residues: CASSPAGRLRGEQFF. The DNA for the CDR3 is TGTGCCAGCAGCCCAGCGGGCCGCCTCCGGGGTGAGCAGTTCTTC.